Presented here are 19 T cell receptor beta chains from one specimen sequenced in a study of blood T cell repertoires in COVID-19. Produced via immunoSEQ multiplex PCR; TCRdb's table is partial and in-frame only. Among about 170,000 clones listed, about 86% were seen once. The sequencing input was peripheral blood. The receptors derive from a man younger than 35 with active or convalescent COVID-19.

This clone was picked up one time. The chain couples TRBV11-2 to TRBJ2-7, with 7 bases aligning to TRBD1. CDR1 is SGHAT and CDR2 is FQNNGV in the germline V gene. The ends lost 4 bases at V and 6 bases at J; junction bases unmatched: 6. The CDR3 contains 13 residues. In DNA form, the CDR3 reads TGTGCCAGCAGCTCGAGACAGGGTTTCGAGCAGTACGTC. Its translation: CASSSRQGFEQYV.

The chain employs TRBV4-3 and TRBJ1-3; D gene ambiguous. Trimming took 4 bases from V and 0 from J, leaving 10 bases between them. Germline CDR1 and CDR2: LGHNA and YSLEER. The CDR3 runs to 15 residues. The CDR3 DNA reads TGCGCCAGCAGCCTTAATCCTACCTCTGGAAACACCATATATTTT. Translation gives CASSLNPTSGNTIYF.

In DNA form, the CDR3 reads TGTGCCAGCAGCGTAGCGGGAGCTGAGGAGCAGTTCTTC. Its protein is CASSVAGAEEQFF. V gene TRBV9 combines with J gene TRBJ2-1; the D gene is possibly TRBD2 (6 bases). This CDR3 comprises 13 residues. Trimming took off 0 bases at V and 10 bases at J, with 11 bases between the two ends. Germline V CDR1 and CDR2: SGDLS, YYNGEE. Full variable domain (outside the CDR3, taken from reference TRBV9 and TRBJ2-1): DSGVTQTPKHLITATGQRVTLRCSPRSGDLSVYWYQQSLDQGLQFLIQYYNGEERAKGNILERFSAQQFPDLHSELNLSSLELGDSALYFCASSVAGAEEQFFGPGTRLTVL.

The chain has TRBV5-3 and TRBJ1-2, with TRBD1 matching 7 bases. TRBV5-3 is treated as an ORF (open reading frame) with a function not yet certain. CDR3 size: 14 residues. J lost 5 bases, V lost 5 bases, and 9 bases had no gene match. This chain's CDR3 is CARRRDSRTYGYTF. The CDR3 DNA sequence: TGTGCCAGAAGACGGGACAGCCGAACTTATGGCTACACCTTC.

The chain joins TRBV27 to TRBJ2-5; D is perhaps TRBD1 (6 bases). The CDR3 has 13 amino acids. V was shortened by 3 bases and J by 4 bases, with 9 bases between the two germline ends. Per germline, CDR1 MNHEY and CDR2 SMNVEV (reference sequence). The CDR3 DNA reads TGTGCCAGCAGTTTCAGGGGTGGAGAGACCCAGTACTTC. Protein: CASSFRGGETQYF.

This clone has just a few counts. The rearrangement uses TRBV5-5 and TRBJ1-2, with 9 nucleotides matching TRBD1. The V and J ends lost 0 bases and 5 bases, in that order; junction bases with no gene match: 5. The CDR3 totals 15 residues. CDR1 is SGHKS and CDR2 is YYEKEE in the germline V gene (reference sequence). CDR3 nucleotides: TGTGCCAGCAGCTTGGGGACAGGGGTAGGATATGGCTACACCTTC. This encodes CASSLGTGVGYGYTF.

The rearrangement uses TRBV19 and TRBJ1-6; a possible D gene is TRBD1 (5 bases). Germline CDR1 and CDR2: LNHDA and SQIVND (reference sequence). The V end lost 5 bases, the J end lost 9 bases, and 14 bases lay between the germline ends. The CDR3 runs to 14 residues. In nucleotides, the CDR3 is TGTGCCAGTAGTCTGGCAGGGATCGGTTCACCCCTCCACTTT. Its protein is CASSLAGIGSPLHF.

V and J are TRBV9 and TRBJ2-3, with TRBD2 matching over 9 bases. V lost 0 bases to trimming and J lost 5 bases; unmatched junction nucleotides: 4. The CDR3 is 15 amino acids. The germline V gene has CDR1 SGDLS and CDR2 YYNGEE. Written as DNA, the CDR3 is TGTGCCAGCAGCGTAGGCGGGAGGGCTGGAGATACGCAGTATTTT. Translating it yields CASSVGGRAGDTQYF.

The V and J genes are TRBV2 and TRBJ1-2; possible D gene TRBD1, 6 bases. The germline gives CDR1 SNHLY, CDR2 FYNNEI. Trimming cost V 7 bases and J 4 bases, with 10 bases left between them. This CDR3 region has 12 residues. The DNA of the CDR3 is TGTGCCAGCAATGGACAGAGCTATGGCTACACCTTC. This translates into CASNGQSYGYTF. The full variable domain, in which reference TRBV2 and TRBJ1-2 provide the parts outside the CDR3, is EPEVTQTPSHQVTQMGQEVILRCVPISNHLYFYWYRQILGQKVEFLVSFYNNEISEKSEIFDDQFSVERPDGSNFTLKIRSTKLEDSAMYFCASNGQSYGYTFGSGTRLTVV.

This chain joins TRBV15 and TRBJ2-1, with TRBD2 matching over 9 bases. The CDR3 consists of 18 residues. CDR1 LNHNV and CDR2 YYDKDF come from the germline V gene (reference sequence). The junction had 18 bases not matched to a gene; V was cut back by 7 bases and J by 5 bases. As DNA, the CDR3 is TGTGCCACCAAGGTTACGCGGGAGGGCCTTGGTATAGACAATGAGCAGTTCTTC. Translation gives CATKVTREGLGIDNEQFF.

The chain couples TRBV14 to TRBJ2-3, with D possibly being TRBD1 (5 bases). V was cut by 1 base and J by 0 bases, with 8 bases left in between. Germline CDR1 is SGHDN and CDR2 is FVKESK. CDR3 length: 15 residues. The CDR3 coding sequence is TGTGCCAGCAGCCAAGGACAGCTCAGCACAGATACGCAGTATTTT. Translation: CASSQGQLSTDTQYF. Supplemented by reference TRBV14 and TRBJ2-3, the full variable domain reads EAGVTQFPSHSVIEKGQTVTLRCDPISGHDNLYWYRRVMGKEIKFLLHFVKESKQDESGMPNNRFLAERTGGTYSTLKVQPAELEDSGVYFCASSQGQLSTDTQYFGPGTRLTVL.

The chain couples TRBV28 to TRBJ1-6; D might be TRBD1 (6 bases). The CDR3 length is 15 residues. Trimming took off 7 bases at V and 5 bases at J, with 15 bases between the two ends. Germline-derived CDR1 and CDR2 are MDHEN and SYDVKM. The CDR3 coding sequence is TGTGCCAGCATCCAGGGGAATTTGGATAATTCACCCCTCCACTTT. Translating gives CASIQGNLDNSPLHF. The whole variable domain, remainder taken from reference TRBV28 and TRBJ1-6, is DVKVTQSSRYLVKRTGEKVFLECVQDMDHENMFWYRQDPGLGLRLIYFSYDVKMKEKGDIPEGYSVSREKKERFSLILESASTNQTSMYLCASIQGNLDNSPLHFGNGTRLTVT.

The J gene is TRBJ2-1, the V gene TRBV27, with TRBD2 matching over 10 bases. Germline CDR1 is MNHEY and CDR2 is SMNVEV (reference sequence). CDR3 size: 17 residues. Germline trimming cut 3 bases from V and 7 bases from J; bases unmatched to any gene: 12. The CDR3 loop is CASSFRGSGRLGNEQFF. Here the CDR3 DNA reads TGTGCCAGCAGTTTTAGAGGTAGCGGGAGGTTGGGGAATGAGCAGTTCTTC.

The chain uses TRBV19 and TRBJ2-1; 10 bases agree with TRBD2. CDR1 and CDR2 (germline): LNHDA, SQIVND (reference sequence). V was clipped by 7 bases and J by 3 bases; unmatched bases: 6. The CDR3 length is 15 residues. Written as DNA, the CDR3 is TGTGCCAGTAACATCGGGACTAGCGTCTACAATGAGCAGTTCTTC. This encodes CASNIGTSVYNEQFF.

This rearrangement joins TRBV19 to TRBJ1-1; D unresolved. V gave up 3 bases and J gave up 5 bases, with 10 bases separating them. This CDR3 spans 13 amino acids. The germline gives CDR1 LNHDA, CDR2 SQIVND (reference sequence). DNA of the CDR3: TGTGCCAGTAGTATGGGCTCTTTAACTGAAGCTTTCTTT. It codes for CASSMGSLTEAFF.

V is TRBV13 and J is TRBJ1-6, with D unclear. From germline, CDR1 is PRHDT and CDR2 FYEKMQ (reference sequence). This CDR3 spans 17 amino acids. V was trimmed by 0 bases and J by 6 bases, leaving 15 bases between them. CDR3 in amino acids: CASSLGFMGGRNSPLHF. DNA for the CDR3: TGTGCCAGCAGCTTAGGCTTTATGGGAGGGCGTAATTCACCCCTCCACTTT. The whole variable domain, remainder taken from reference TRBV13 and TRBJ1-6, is AAGVIQSPRHLIKEKRETATLKCYPIPRHDTVYWYQQGPGQDPQFLISFYEKMQSDKGSIPDRFSAQQFSDYHSELNMSSLELGDSALYFCASSLGFMGGRNSPLHFGNGTRLTVT.

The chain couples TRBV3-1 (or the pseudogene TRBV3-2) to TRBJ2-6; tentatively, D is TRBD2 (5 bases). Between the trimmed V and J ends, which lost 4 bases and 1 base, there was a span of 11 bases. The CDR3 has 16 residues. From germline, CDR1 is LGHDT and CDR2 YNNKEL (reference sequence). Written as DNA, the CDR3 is TGTGCCAGCAGCCCGCTAGGAGGATCTGGGGCCAACGTCCTGACTTTC. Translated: CASSPLGGSGANVLTF.

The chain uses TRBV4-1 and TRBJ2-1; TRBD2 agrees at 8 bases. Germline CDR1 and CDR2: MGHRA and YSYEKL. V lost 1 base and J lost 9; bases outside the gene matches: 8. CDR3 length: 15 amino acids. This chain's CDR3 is CASSQAGTRWGEQFF. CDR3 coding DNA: TGCGCCAGCAGCCAAGCGGGGACTAGATGGGGTGAGCAGTTCTTC.

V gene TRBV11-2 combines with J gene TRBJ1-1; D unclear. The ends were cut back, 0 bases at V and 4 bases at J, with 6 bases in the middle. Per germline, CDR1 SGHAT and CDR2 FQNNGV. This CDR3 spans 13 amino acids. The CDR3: CASSLEVGTEAFF. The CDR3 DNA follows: TGTGCCAGCAGCTTAGAAGTCGGCACTGAAGCTTTCTTT.